Presented here are 27 T cell receptor beta chains from one specimen sequenced in a study of Ad26.COV2.S vaccination and SARS-CoV-2 variants (dated by TCRdb to about 2021). Libraries were constructed by the immunoSEQ multiplex PCR assay. TCRdb stores this immuneACCESS table with in-frame sequences only. Part of the clones is absent; in the studies checked, under half of the shortfall reflects unresolved V genes, and no reason is known for the rest. Here the sample has about 680,000 clones; approximately 88% occur a single time. The top ten constitute 1.5% of the sample. The treatment or condition tag for this specimen amounts to: some 20 received Ad26.COV2.S at low or high dose, single or two shots; 5 received placebo; per-sample allocation not given. For vaccine and placebo recipients, repertoires were sequenced using samples collected on day 63 after the first injection. The sequenced sample was peripheral blood, obtained in a trial of Ad26.COV2.S vaccine versus placebo. Source of these receptors: a person aged 18-65 years who received the Ad26.COV2.S COVID-19 vaccine or a placebo.

CDR3 DNA sequence: TGCAGCGTTGAAAGGGAGGCCCCCTACGAGCAGTACTTC. This encodes CSVEREAPYEQYF. This rearrangement joins TRBV29-1 to TRBJ2-7; possibly TRBD2 for D (6 bases). The CDR3 runs to 13 residues. Germline values: CDR1 SQVTM, CDR2 ANQGSEA. V lost 2 bases, J lost 2 bases, and 10 bases lay in between.

This chain uses TRBV5-6 with TRBJ1-2, with TRBD1 as a possible D gene (5 bases). The germline V gene has CDR1 SGHDT and CDR2 YYEEEE. The CDR3 covers 15 residues. The V gene lost 0 bases and the J gene lost 3 bases, with 12 bases spanning the gap. Here the CDR3 reads CASSLEQVLDYGYTF. CDR3 sequence (DNA): TGTGCCAGCAGCTTGGAACAGGTACTTGACTATGGCTACACCTTC.

The chain joins TRBV24-1 to TRBJ2-7; 9 positions match TRBD1. J gave up 2 bases and V 3 bases, and 4 bases lay outside the gene matches. This CDR3 region has 15 residues. Germline CDR1 is KGHDR and CDR2 is SFDVKD. CDR3 loop: CATSDPDRGTYEQYF. The CDR3 DNA follows: TGTGCCACCAGTGATCCCGACAGGGGGACCTACGAGCAGTACTTC.

As regards this clone: This may be a read error: a much more frequent sequence differs by one nucleotide. The CDR3 nucleotides read TGTGCCAGCAGCCCAGGGGATGGCTACACCTTC. It encodes CASSPGDGYTF. The chain carries TRBV6-2 or TRBV6-3 and TRBJ1-2; possible D gene TRBD1, 6 bases. Germline assignment: CDR1 MNHEY and CDR2 SVGEGT. The CDR3 consists of 11 residues. The V gene lost 6 bases and the J gene lost 6 bases, with 8 bases spanning the gap.

This clone has just a few counts. This sample also contains other DNA sequences that code for the same CDR3. This rearrangement joins TRBV12-3 or TRBV12-4 to TRBJ2-7; D may be TRBD1 (6 bases). This CDR3 comprises 12 residues. Between the trimmed V and J ends, which lost 6 bases and 3 bases, there was a span of 9 bases. The chain's CDR3 is CASSPRGYEQYF. The CDR3 DNA reads TGTGCCAGCAGCCCCAGGGGCTACGAGCAGTACTTC.

CDR3 nucleotides: TGTGCCAGCAGCTTACGGAACTATGGCTACACCTTC. This sequence encodes CASSLRNYGYTF. The chain has TRBV7-9 and TRBJ1-2; no clear D gene. V lost 2 bases and J lost 2, with 3 bases in between. CDR3 length equals 12 residues. Germline V gene data show CDR1 as SEHNR and CDR2 as FQNEAQ (reference sequence).

The rearrangement joins TRBV24-1 to TRBJ2-3; 14 positions match TRBD2. V was pared by 6 bases and J by 8 bases, with 9 bases of the junction left unmatched. Germline assignment: CDR1 KGHDR and CDR2 SFDVKD. CDR3 length: 16 residues. The CDR3 region has the DNA TGTGCCACCAGTCCACCCGGGACTAGCGGGAGTGGTACGCAGTATTTT. It codes for CATSPPGTSGSGTQYF.

Notes on this clone: The same CDR3 arises from other DNA sequences in this sample as well. The chain links TRBV30 to TRBJ1-5, with D perhaps matching TRBD1 (5 bases). Germline CDR1 reads GTSNPN; CDR2 reads SVGIG (reference sequence). With 0 bases removed from V and 5 bases from J, the gap between germline ends came to 8 bases. This CDR3 spans 13 amino acids. The CDR3 protein is CAWSVGGDQPQHF. CDR3 nucleotides: TGTGCCTGGAGTGTTGGGGGGGATCAGCCCCAGCATTTT.

To note about this clone: At the DNA level, this CDR3 is encoded by other sequences in the same sample as well. The rearrangement links TRBV7-9 to TRBJ2-7; D unclear. The V gene's germline CDR1 is SEHNR and CDR2 FQNEAQ (reference sequence). The CDR3 spans 13 residues. Trimming stripped 2 bases from V and 2 bases from J, with 7 bases between. The CDR3 is CASSLTDPYEQYF. CDR3 coding DNA: TGTGCCAGCAGCTTAACGGACCCCTACGAGCAGTACTTC.

This clone was found once. The chain links TRBV11-2 to TRBJ2-5; 8 nucleotides agree with TRBD2. Germline values: CDR1 SGHAT, CDR2 FQNNGV. V lost 0 bases to trimming and J lost 1 base; unmatched junction nucleotides: 1. The CDR3 loop spans 15 amino acids. DNA for the CDR3: TGTGCCAGCAGCTTAGAAGCGGGGGCCCAAGAGACCCAGTACTTC. The encoded protein is CASSLEAGAQETQYF.

The rearrangement joins TRBV19 to TRBJ1-1; D not certain. CDR1 LNHDA and CDR2 SQIVND come from the germline V gene (reference sequence). CDR3 length: 15 amino acids. Trimming shortened V by 5 bases and J by 1 base, and 14 bases separated the two germline ends. CDR3 in DNA: TGTGCCAGTAGTTTTAACACCCAGGCGAACACTGAAGCTTTCTTT. This codes for CASSFNTQANTEAFF.

The CDR3 sequence: CASSLDRNNSPLHF. CDR3 sequence (DNA): TGTGCCAGCAGCTTAGACAGGAATAATTCACCCCTCCACTTT. This chain connects TRBV7-8 to TRBJ1-6; tentative D call: TRBD1 (5 bases). CDR1 and CDR2 from the germline V gene are SGHVS and FQNEAQ. The CDR3 is made up of 14 amino acids. V was cut by 1 base and J by 5 bases, with 6 bases left in between.

J is TRBJ1-2 and V is TRBV12-3 or TRBV12-4; 7 nucleotides line up with TRBD1. The CDR3 extends over 11 amino acids. J lost 7 bases, V lost 5 bases, and 1 base had no gene match. Written as DNA, the CDR3 is TGTGCCAGCAGTACAGGGGCTGGCTACACCTTC. This sequence encodes CASSTGAGYTF.

About this clone itself: The germline gene is not matched at one end of the junction; a read error may be the cause. At the DNA level, this CDR3 is encoded by other sequences in the same sample as well. The V gene is TRBV27, the J gene TRBJ2-1, with a possible D match to TRBD1 (7 bases). CDR3 length equals 13 residues. In germline, CDR1 is MNHEY, CDR2 SMNVEV (reference sequence). As DNA, the CDR3 is TGTGCCAGCCGCAGGGGGGTCGACAATGAGCAATTCTTC. The encoded protein is CASRRGVDNEQFF.

CDR3 DNA: TGTGCCAGCAGCCAAGTCGGGGCCGGGCAGCCCCAGCATTTT. Its translation is CASSQVGAGQPQHF. V usage is TRBV3-1 (or the pseudogene TRBV3-2) and J usage is TRBJ1-5; a weak D match, TRBD1 (5 bases). Trimming took 1 base from V and 7 from J, leaving 11 bases between them. CDR3 length equals 14 residues. CDR1 is LGHDT and CDR2 is YNNKEL in the germline V gene (reference sequence).

This clone was seen just once. The CDR3 nucleotides are TGTGCCAGCAGCGTAGCTGGAACGGAGTACGAGCAGTACTTC. Amino acids: CASSVAGTEYEQYF. The chain is built from TRBV9 and TRBJ2-7; D ambiguous. The CDR3 consists of 14 residues. V was pared by 0 bases and J by 4 bases, with 11 bases between. Germline CDR1 reads SGDLS; CDR2 reads YYNGEE.

The chain combines TRBV30 with TRBJ1-1; D not certain. Germline CDR1 is GTSNPN and CDR2 is SVGIG (reference sequence). The CDR3 has 14 residues. V lost 3 bases to trimming and J lost 1 base, with 12 bases between them. This chain's CDR3 is CAWRKATTNTEAFF. CDR3 coding DNA: TGTGCCTGGAGAAAAGCGACCACGAACACTGAAGCTTTCTTT.

The chain joins TRBV30 to TRBJ1-5, with D tentatively TRBD1 (6 bases). This CDR3 is built from 14 residues. Germline CDR1 reads GTSNPN; CDR2 reads SVGIG (reference sequence). V lost 0 bases and J 9 bases, leaving 15 bases between the germline ends. CDR3 DNA: TGTGCCTGGAGTGTAGACAGAGCCAGGGGGCCCCAGCATTTT. This codes for CAWSVDRARGPQHF.

The CDR3 reads CAWGRQGEQPQHF. The CDR3 DNA is TGTGCCTGGGGCCGACAGGGCGAACAGCCCCAGCATTTT. The rearrangement links TRBV30 to TRBJ1-5; 7 nucleotides align to TRBD1. The germline V gene has CDR1 GTSNPN and CDR2 SVGIG (reference sequence). Trimming cost V 5 bases and J 7 bases; bases outside gene matches: 8. The CDR3 sequence is 13 residues long.

The chain has TRBV7-9 and TRBJ2-5; D gene unclear. V lost 2 bases and J 0 bases, leaving 7 bases between the germline ends. Germline values: CDR1 SEHNR, CDR2 FQNEAQ (reference sequence). The length of the CDR3 is 14 residues. CDR3 amino acids: CASSLMADQETQYF. DNA for the CDR3: TGTGCCAGCAGCTTAATGGCGGACCAAGAGACCCAGTACTTC.

V usage is TRBV9 and J usage is TRBJ2-5; D is ambiguous. Germline assignment: CDR1 SGDLS and CDR2 YYNGEE. V dropped 2 bases and J dropped 4 bases, with 18 bases sitting between them. This CDR3 is 16 amino acids long. CDR3 DNA sequence: TGTGCCAGCAGCGTCGACCCCTCCCGGGCGGCAGAGACCCAGTACTTC. As protein: CASSVDPSRAAETQYF.

A single count supports this clone. The chain recombines TRBV29-1 with TRBJ1-1; tentative D call: TRBD1 (6 bases). The CDR3 contains 14 residues. Trimming stripped 5 bases from V and 5 bases from J, with 18 bases between. CDR1 and CDR2 (germline): SQVTM, ANQGSEA. This CDR3 reads CSVLGQGGGTEAFF. The CDR3 nucleotides are TGCAGCGTTCTAGGGCAGGGAGGGGGAACTGAAGCTTTCTTT.

This clone has a single count. The chain joins TRBV16 to TRBJ2-7; 9 nucleotides agree with TRBD1. The CDR3 length is 14 residues. Germline assignment: CDR1 KGHSY and CDR2 FQNENV. Germline trimming cut 2 bases from V and 6 bases from J; bases unmatched to any gene: 5. The CDR3 coding sequence is TGTGCCAGCAGCCAAGGGACAGGGTTTATCGAGCAGTACTTC. It specifies CASSQGTGFIEQYF.

Concerning this clone itself: The sample contains more than one DNA sequence encoding this CDR3. The chain combines TRBV12-3 or TRBV12-4 with TRBJ1-1; D ambiguous. CDR3 length: 13 amino acids. Trimming took 3 bases from V and 1 from J, leaving 6 bases between them. Here the CDR3 DNA reads TGTGCCAGCAGTTTGGGGAGGAACACTGAAGCTTTCTTT. Encoded protein: CASSLGRNTEAFF.

The chain has TRBV4-1 and TRBJ1-2, with D possibly being TRBD1 (5 bases). This CDR3 contains 19 residues. The germline V gene encodes CDR1 MGHRA and CDR2 YSYEKL. V lost 4 bases to trimming and J lost 3 bases, with 27 bases between them. The CDR3 sequence: CASSPTRGNPVRDHYGYTF. The CDR3 DNA sequence: TGCGCCAGCAGCCCCACGAGGGGAAATCCGGTTCGGGACCACTATGGCTACACCTTC.

The rearrangement uses TRBV7-9 and TRBJ2-7; a weak D match, TRBD1 (5 bases). The CDR3 spans 14 residues. V lost 7 bases to trimming and J lost 0 bases, with 13 bases between them. The germline V gene has CDR1 SEHNR and CDR2 FQNEAQ (reference sequence). Here the CDR3 reads CASNRQPGSYEQYF. The CDR3 coding sequence is TGTGCCAGCAACCGACAGCCAGGCTCCTACGAGCAGTACTTC.

V gene TRBV5-4 combines with J gene TRBJ2-7; D tentatively fits TRBD1 or TRBD2 (7 bases each). V lost 3 bases and J 2 bases, leaving 15 bases between the germline ends. Germline loops: CDR1 SGHNT, CDR2 YYREEE (reference sequence). The CDR3 is 15 amino acids. CDR3 in amino acids: CASSSGGRAPYEQYF. The CDR3 DNA follows: TGTGCCAGCAGCTCAGGGGGGAGGGCCCCCTACGAGCAGTACTTC.